This note documents a single TCR beta chain sequence. This sample is drawn from a study of blood T cell repertoires in COVID-19. On the study more broadly: The United States, Italy and Spain were the sources of the acute and convalescent COVID-19 samples.

Sequencing used immunoSEQ multiplex PCR; TCRdb keeps in-frame clones, though not all of them. Among under 200,000 clones listed, roughly 86% were seen once. The CDR3 has 15 amino acids. The ends were cut back, 3 bases at V and 1 base at J, with 12 bases in the middle. Germline CDR1 SGHVS, CDR2 FNYEAQ. The chain recombines TRBV7-6 with TRBJ1-1; D is perhaps TRBD1 (6 bases). Input material: peripheral blood. This TCR derives from a man between 35 and 55 years old with active or convalescent COVID-19. CDR3 sequence (DNA): TGTGCCAGCAGCTTGGGAGGGGGGCGGAACACTGAAGCTTTCTTT. It specifies CASSLGGGRNTEAFF.